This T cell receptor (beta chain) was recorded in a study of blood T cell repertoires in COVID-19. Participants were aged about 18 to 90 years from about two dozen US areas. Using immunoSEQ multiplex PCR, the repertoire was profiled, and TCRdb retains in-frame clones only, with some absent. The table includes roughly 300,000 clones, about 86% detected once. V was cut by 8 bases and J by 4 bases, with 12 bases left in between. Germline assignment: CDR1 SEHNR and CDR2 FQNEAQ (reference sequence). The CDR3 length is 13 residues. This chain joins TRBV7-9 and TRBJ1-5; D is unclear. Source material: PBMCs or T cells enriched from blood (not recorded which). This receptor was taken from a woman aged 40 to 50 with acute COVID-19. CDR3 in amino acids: CASCMTENQPQHF. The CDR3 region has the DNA TGTGCCAGCTGCATGACGGAGAATCAGCCCCAGCATTTT.